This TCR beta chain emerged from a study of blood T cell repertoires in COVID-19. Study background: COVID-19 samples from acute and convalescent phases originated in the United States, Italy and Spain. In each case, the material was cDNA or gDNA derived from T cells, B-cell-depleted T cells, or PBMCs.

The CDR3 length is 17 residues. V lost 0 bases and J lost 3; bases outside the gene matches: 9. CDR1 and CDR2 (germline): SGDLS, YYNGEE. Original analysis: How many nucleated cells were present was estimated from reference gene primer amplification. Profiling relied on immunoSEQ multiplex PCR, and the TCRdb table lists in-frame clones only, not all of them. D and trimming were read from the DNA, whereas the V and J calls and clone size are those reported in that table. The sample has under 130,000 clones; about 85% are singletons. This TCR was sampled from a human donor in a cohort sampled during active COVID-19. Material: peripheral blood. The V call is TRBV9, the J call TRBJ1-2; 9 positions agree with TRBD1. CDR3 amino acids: CASSVDPNRGRDYGYTF. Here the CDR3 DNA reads TGTGCCAGCAGCGTAGACCCTAACAGGGGGCGGGACTATGGCTACACCTTC.